This T cell receptor (beta chain) emerged from a study of cytomegalovirus exposure and HLA in healthy donors (dated by TCRdb to 2015 to 2018). Notes on the research overall: A later analysis indicated that the 110 or so validation repertoires were generated on the platform also employed for the approximately 700 repertoires of the first cohort. To predict cytomegalovirus infection status, the study combined high-throughput TCR immunosequencing, statistical association of individual TCRs with disease status, and machine learning. The aim of the study was to test whether cataloging public T cell receptors could identify signatures of past pathogen exposure. Along with the approximately 650-subject first cohort, a separate validation cohort of some 130 different subjects was used.

Relative to germline, V is missing 1 base and J is missing 3 bases, with 8 bases of the junction outside any gene match. The CDR3 has 17 amino acids, counting the end cysteine and phenylalanine. CDR3 DNA is the only sequence kept; it has 51 bases, read in frame from the first base. CDR1 and CDR2, looked up from the germline V gene (reference sequence), are LNHNV and YYDKDF. The donors were included in the validation cohort of over a hundred subjects, a group kept apart from the 666-subject first cohort. The paper as a whole reports these results and caveats: In vitro tests confirmed that a few of the cytomegalovirus-associated TCR beta chains recognize cytomegalovirus antigens. The authors suggested that the approach could potentially be generalized to other disease states and immunological phenotypes. The validation cohort had no HLA typing available for a later analysis, so co-occurrence within that cohort was assessed over all 120 or so repertoires. Most TCR sequences were seen in very few donors, while some public TCRs were found in many individuals. The classifier was reported to diagnose cytomegalovirus status with high specificity and sensitivity in both the original and validation cohorts. In a later analysis, TCRs clustered in the first cohort were found to also tend to co-occur in the approximately 120 validation repertoires, with around 94% of cluster scores above 0. In the study, 150 to 200 TCR beta chains were listed as associated with cytomegalovirus.

Worth noting for this clone: No antigen is known for it. One base away there is no much larger clone; base qualities are not given.

Library generation was performed with the immunoSEQ multiplex PCR assay. The study's own analysis went as follows. A statistical classification framework was developed to diagnose cytomegalovirus status using the catalog of TCR beta chain sequences. TCRdb's version of the immuneACCESS table is confined to in-frame rearrangements and falls short of the full clone set. An unresolved V gene accounts for under half of the shortfall where checked; the remainder is of unknown origin. V, J and clone size were drawn from that table, and D and trimming were deduced from the DNA. The sample yields under 200,000 clones; roughly 91% were counted once. About 9.4% of the sample is in the top ten clones.

The chain was built from TRBV15 and TRBJ2-3; 9 junctional bases match TRBD1. Sequences were obtained from PBMCs. This receptor was obtained from a woman under 30 in good health and CMV-seropositive. The CDR3 region: CATSRGDREVGTDTQYF. The DNA sequence reads TGTGCCACCAGCAGAGGGGACAGGGAAGTGGGAACAGATACGCAGTATTTT.